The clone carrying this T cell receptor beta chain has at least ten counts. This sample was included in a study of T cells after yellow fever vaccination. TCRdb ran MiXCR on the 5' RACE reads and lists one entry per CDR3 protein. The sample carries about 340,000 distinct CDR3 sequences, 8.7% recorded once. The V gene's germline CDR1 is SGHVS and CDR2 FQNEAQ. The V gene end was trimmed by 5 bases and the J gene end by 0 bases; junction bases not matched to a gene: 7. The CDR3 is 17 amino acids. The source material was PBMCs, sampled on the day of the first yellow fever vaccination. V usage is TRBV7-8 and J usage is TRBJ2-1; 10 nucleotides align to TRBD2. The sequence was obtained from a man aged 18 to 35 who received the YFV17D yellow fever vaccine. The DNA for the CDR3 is TGTGCCAGCAGCCCTAGCGGGGGCACTACCTCCTACAATGAGCAGTTCTTC. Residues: CASSPSGGTTSYNEQFF.